This T cell receptor beta chain appears in the sequencing data of a study of blood T cell repertoires in COVID-19. Clones were read by immunoSEQ multiplex PCR, and TCRdb kept only the in-frame ones, dropping some. This sample carries about 270,000 clones, about nine tenths of them seen once, and the ten largest clones take under 2%. Trimming at V came to 0 bases and at J to 4 bases, leaving 3 bases not matched to a gene. CDR3 length: 16 amino acids. CDR1 and CDR2 from the germline V gene are SGDLS and YYNGEE. Sequences were obtained from peripheral blood. The chain recombines TRBV9 with TRBJ1-4; TRBD1 agrees at 10 bases. The sequence came from a woman in her sixties or seventies who had recovered from COVID-19. CDR3: CASSVGTGGDNEKLFF. The DNA of the CDR3 is TGTGCCAGCAGCGTAGGGACAGGGGGAGATAATGAAAAACTGTTTTTT.